What follows are 30 T cell receptor beta chains derived from one specimen sequenced in a study of blood T cell repertoires in COVID-19. Method: immunoSEQ multiplex PCR; TCRdb's copy keeps in-frame clones and lacks some. The data contain fewer than 50,000 clones, almost 90% of them singletons. Sequenced material: peripheral blood. The receptors here all came from a man aged 55 to 69 with active or convalescent COVID-19.

The chain joins TRBV7-2 to TRBJ2-1; tentatively, D is TRBD2 (5 bases). Germline V gene data show CDR1 as SGHTA and CDR2 as FQGNSA. Trimming took 5 bases from V and 0 from J, leaving 11 bases between them. CDR3 length: 15 amino acids. Here the CDR3 reads CASSRGSSSYNEQFF. The CDR3 region has the DNA TGTGCCAGCAGCCGCGGGTCGAGCTCCTACAATGAGCAGTTCTTC.

This sequence joins TRBV7-8 and TRBJ2-2; no definite D call. V was pared by 3 bases and J by 4 bases, with 6 bases between. The germline gives CDR1 SGHVS, CDR2 FQNEAQ. CDR3 size: 13 residues. The CDR3 DNA reads as TGTGCCAGCAGCTTCCGGGTCACCGGGGAGCTGTTTTTT. The encoded protein is CASSFRVTGELFF.

V is TRBV28 and J is TRBJ1-5; D perhaps matches TRBD1 (5 bases). From germline, CDR1 is MDHEN and CDR2 SYDVKM. The V end was cut by 1 base, the J end by 7 bases, with 14 bases between. The CDR3 runs to 15 residues. The CDR3 DNA reads TGTGCCAGCAGTTTATCATTGGGGGGTGGCCAGCCCCAGCATTTT. Its translation: CASSLSLGGGQPQHF.

The V gene is TRBV11-2, the J gene TRBJ2-7; D unresolved. This CDR3 comprises 14 residues. The germline CDR1 and CDR2 sequences are SGHAT and FQNNGV. The V gene lost 1 base and the J gene lost 3 bases, with 10 bases spanning the gap. The CDR3 reads CASSLAPRGYEQYF. The CDR3 DNA follows: TGTGCCAGCAGCTTAGCGCCCAGAGGCTACGAGCAGTACTTC. The variable domain in full, with the rest retrieved from reference TRBV11-2 and TRBJ2-7, is EAGVAQSPRYKIIEKRQSVAFWCNPISGHATLYWYQQILGQGPKLLIQFQNNGVVDDSQLPKDRFSAERLKGVDSTLKIQPAKLEDSAVYLCASSLAPRGYEQYFGPGTRLTVT.

The chain is built from TRBV24-1 and TRBJ2-7; D may be TRBD1 (5 bases). The CDR3 covers 13 residues. V shed 6 bases and J shed 0 bases, with 8 bases lying between them. Looked up from germline, CDR1 is KGHDR and CDR2 is SFDVKD. CDR3 nucleotides: TGTGCCACCAGTAGGGGAAACTCCTACGAGCAGTACTTC. Protein: CATSRGNSYEQYF.

The chain couples TRBV18 to TRBJ1-3; maybe TRBD1 (5 bases). The CDR3 has 14 amino acids. V lost 3 bases, J lost 0 bases, and 6 bases lay in between. Germline V CDR1 and CDR2: KGHSH, LQKENI. The CDR3 region has the DNA TGTGCCAGCTCACCGGACAACTCTGGAAACACCATATATTTT. This sequence encodes CASSPDNSGNTIYF.

The chain joins TRBV5-4 to TRBJ2-7, with 8 bases matching TRBD2. CDR1 SGHNT and CDR2 YYREEE come from the germline V gene (reference sequence). The length of the CDR3 is 17 residues. With 0 bases clipped from V and 3 bases from J, the junction kept 11 bases outside the gene matches. CDR3 region: CASSLGGVGLANYEQYF. The CDR3 DNA follows: TGTGCCAGCAGCTTGGGGGGAGTAGGACTAGCCAACTACGAGCAGTACTTC. The variable domain in full, with the rest retrieved from reference TRBV5-4 and TRBJ2-7, is ETGVTQSPTHLIKTRGQQVTLRCSSQSGHNTVSWYQQALGQGPQFIFQYYREEENGRGNFPPRFSGLQFPNYSSELNVNALELDDSALYLCASSLGGVGLANYEQYFGPGTRLTVT.

The CDR3 coding sequence is TGTGCCAGCAGCTTGAGTCAGGGCGTAGGGGATGAAAAACTGTTTTTT. It specifies CASSLSQGVGDEKLFF. V gene TRBV5-6 combines with J gene TRBJ1-4; D may be TRBD1 (5 bases). This CDR3 spans 16 amino acids. CDR1 and CDR2 (germline): SGHDT, YYEEEE. Trimming took 1 base from V and 6 from J, leaving 16 bases between them.

This chain connects TRBV10-3 to TRBJ1-3, with a weak D call TRBD1 (5 bases). Germline assignment: CDR1 ENHRY and CDR2 SYGVKD. Between the trimmed V and J ends, which lost 7 bases and 1 base, there was a span of 14 bases. The CDR3 sequence is 15 residues long. The CDR3 here is CAITGGDVSGNTIYF. The CDR3, as DNA: TGTGCCATCACTGGGGGGGACGTTTCTGGAAACACCATATATTTT.

The J gene is TRBJ2-5, the V gene TRBV7-2, with TRBD2 matching over 7 bases. The V gene end was trimmed by 6 bases and the J gene end by 7 bases; junction bases not matched to a gene: 2. Looked up from germline, CDR1 is SGHTA and CDR2 is FQGNSA. The CDR3 consists of 11 residues. CDR3: CASSLAVTQYF. CDR3 in DNA: TGTGCCAGCAGTCTAGCGGTGACCCAGTACTTC.

The genes are TRBV2 and TRBJ2-5; D may be TRBD2 (6 bases). Germline assignment: CDR1 SNHLY and CDR2 FYNNEI. The CDR3 length is 14 residues. The V end lost 6 bases, the J end lost 5 bases, and 16 bases lay between the germline ends. This chain's CDR3 is CASSGLLKEETQYF. The DNA of the CDR3 is TGTGCCAGCAGCGGACTACTCAAGGAGGAGACCCAGTACTTC. The full variable domain, with the rest looked up from reference TRBV2 and TRBJ2-5, is EPEVTQTPSHQVTQMGQEVILRCVPISNHLYFYWYRQILGQKVEFLVSFYNNEISEKSEIFDDQFSVERPDGSNFTLKIRSTKLEDSAMYFCASSGLLKEETQYFGPGTRLLVL.

This clone was found once. This chain links TRBV4-3 with TRBJ2-2; TRBD1 might be the D (5 bases). The CDR3 length is 18 residues. Trimming left V 0 bases short and J 1 base short, with 15 bases between. Germline V CDR1 and CDR2: LGHNA, YSLEER. The CDR3 coding sequence is TGCGCCAGCAGCCAAGATTCGCAGGGAACCCTGAACACCGGGGAGCTGTTTTTT. Protein: CASSQDSQGTLNTGELFF.

J is TRBJ2-1 and V is TRBV5-1, with a weak D call TRBD2 (6 bases). Germline V gene data show CDR1 as SGHRS and CDR2 as YFSETQ. Trimming took off 4 bases at V and 4 bases at J, with 12 bases between the two ends. The CDR3 consists of 14 residues. CDR3 sequence: CASSGGTEYNEQFF. CDR3 nucleotide sequence: TGCGCCAGCAGCGGAGGGACTGAATACAATGAGCAGTTCTTC.

The chain joins TRBV7-2 to TRBJ2-7, with 9 nucleotides matching TRBD1. The CDR3 is made up of 16 amino acids. Germline V gives CDR1 SGHTA, CDR2 FQGNSA. V was clipped by 5 bases and J by 2 bases; unmatched bases: 10. This CDR3 reads CASSLTGTGFPYEQYF. The DNA of the CDR3 is TGTGCCAGCAGCCTCACCGGGACAGGGTTCCCCTACGAGCAGTACTTC. Using reference TRBV7-2 and TRBJ2-7 for the parts outside the CDR3, the full variable domain is GAGVSQSPSNKVTEKGKDVELRCDPISGHTALYWYRQSLGQGLEFLIYFQGNSAPDKSGLPSDRFSAERTGGSVSTLTIQRTQQEDSAVYLCASSLTGTGFPYEQYFGPGTRLTVT.

This chain connects TRBV28 to TRBJ2-2; D unclear. This CDR3 is built from 13 residues. Germline V lookup: CDR1 MDHEN, CDR2 SYDVKM. V was cut by 6 bases and J by 6 bases, with 11 bases left in between. The CDR3 nucleotides read TGTGCCAGCAGCCCTACCTCGGCCGGGGAGCTGTTTTTT. This encodes CASSPTSAGELFF.

This clone was recorded only once. The V and J genes are TRBV5-1 and TRBJ1-3; 7 bases line up with TRBD1. V trimming: 5 bases; J trimming: 1 base; junction bases outside the gene matches: 6. The CDR3 covers 15 residues. Per the germline V gene, CDR1 is SGHRS and CDR2 is YFSETQ. CDR3 nucleotide sequence: TGCGCCAGCAGTTTAACAGGGGTATCTGGAAACACCATATATTTT. It is translated as CASSLTGVSGNTIYF.

This chain connects TRBV7-6 to TRBJ2-1; TRBD2 matches at 10 bases. J was trimmed by 9 bases and V by 4 bases; bases with no gene match: 9. This CDR3 spans 15 amino acids. Germline CDR1 is SGHVS and CDR2 is FNYEAQ. The CDR3 loop reads CASSYGLAAGGEQFF. The CDR3 DNA reads TGTGCCAGCAGCTACGGACTAGCGGCGGGCGGTGAGCAGTTCTTC.

Regarding this clone: An end of the junction does not agree with germline; a read error may underlie this. The J gene is TRBJ2-5, the V gene TRBV7-7; possible D gene TRBD1, 6 bases. Per germline, CDR1 SSHAT and CDR2 FNYEAQ (reference sequence). The CDR3 contains 15 residues. CDR3 amino acids: CASSPSTGRIETQYF. CDR3 nucleotides: TGTGCTAGCAGCCCCTCGACAGGTCGTATCGAGACCCAGTACTTC.

The table lists this clone with a count of one. The rearrangement links TRBV28 to TRBJ2-3; 7 nucleotides match TRBD2. The V and J ends lost 6 bases and 1 base, in that order; junction bases with no gene match: 10. The germline V gene encodes CDR1 MDHEN and CDR2 SYDVKM. There are 16 residues in the CDR3. The CDR3: CASSRNLAVGTDTQYF. The DNA for the CDR3 is TGTGCCAGCAGCCGCAACCTAGCGGTCGGCACAGATACGCAGTATTTT. The variable domain in full, completed from reference TRBV28 and TRBJ2-3, reads DVKVTQSSRYLVKRTGEKVFLECVQDMDHENMFWYRQDPGLGLRLIYFSYDVKMKEKGDIPEGYSVSREKKERFSLILESASTNQTSMYLCASSRNLAVGTDTQYFGPGTRLTVL.

V is TRBV6-6 and J is TRBJ1-2; tentative D call: TRBD1 (6 bases). Trimming left V 0 bases short and J 3 bases short, with 14 bases between. The germline V gene has CDR1 MNHNY and CDR2 SVGAGI (reference sequence). The CDR3 totals 16 residues. CDR3 DNA: TGTGCCAGCAGTTACTCTGCACCAGGGGATCACTATGGCTACACCTTC. Protein product: CASSYSAPGDHYGYTF.

The CDR3 loop reads CASSLGRRAGPNTGELFF. As DNA, the CDR3 is TGTGCCAGCAGCTTAGGCCGGAGGGCAGGACCAAACACCGGGGAGCTGTTTTTT. The chain carries TRBV13 and TRBJ2-2, with D maybe TRBD2 (6 bases). The CDR3 is made up of 18 amino acids. The V and J ends lost 0 bases and 2 bases respectively, with 16 bases between them. Germline assignment: CDR1 PRHDT and CDR2 FYEKMQ (reference sequence).

The chain recombines TRBV12-3 or TRBV12-4 with TRBJ1-2, with D unresolved. Trimming removed 3 bases at V and 8 bases at J, with 13 bases between. CDR3 length: 13 residues. The CDR3: CASSFSRSGGYTF. CDR3 bases: TGTGCCAGCAGTTTTAGTAGGTCAGGAGGCTACACCTTC.

V and J are TRBV27 and TRBJ1-1; weak D call: TRBD1 (6 bases). The CDR3 covers 14 residues. Germline V gene data show CDR1 as MNHEY and CDR2 as SMNVEV (reference sequence). V dropped 5 bases and J dropped 0 bases, with 10 bases sitting between them. The DNA of the CDR3 is TGTGCCAGCAGTACCGGGACAATGAACACTGAAGCTTTCTTT. This translates into CASSTGTMNTEAFF.

The V call is TRBV5-1, the J call TRBJ2-3; TRBD1 matches at 8 bases. The germline V gene has CDR1 SGHRS and CDR2 YFSETQ. The CDR3 runs 15 residues. J lost 2 bases, V lost 5 bases, and 7 bases had no gene match. The CDR3 is CASSWRDRLTDTQYF. As DNA, the CDR3 is TGCGCCAGCAGTTGGAGGGACAGGCTCACAGATACGCAGTATTTT.

V usage is TRBV12-5 and J usage is TRBJ2-1; possible D gene TRBD1, 7 bases. V shed 7 bases and J shed 7 bases, with 17 bases lying between them. The CDR3 runs 14 residues. Germline V CDR1 and CDR2: LGHNT, FRNRAP. In DNA form, the CDR3 reads TGTGCTAGTGCCCCTCGGACAGGAGGGAATGAGCAGTTCTTC. Residues: CASAPRTGGNEQFF.

This clone was found a few times. The chain combines TRBV5-1 with TRBJ2-7; 7 bases map to TRBD1. CDR1 is SGHRS and CDR2 is YFSETQ in the germline V gene. The CDR3 has 14 amino acids. With 4 bases clipped from V and 0 bases from J, the junction kept 4 bases outside the gene matches. Here the CDR3 reads CASSQGQYSYEQYF. The CDR3 DNA is TGCGCCAGCAGCCAGGGACAGTACTCCTACGAGCAGTACTTC. The whole variable domain, remainder taken from reference TRBV5-1 and TRBJ2-7, is KAGVTQTPRYLIKTRGQQVTLSCSPISGHRSVSWYQQTPGQGLQFLFEYFSETQRNKGNFPGRFSGRQFSNSRSEMNVSTLELGDSALYLCASSQGQYSYEQYFGPGTRLTVT.

This clone was seen just once. The chain carries TRBV18 and TRBJ2-5, with TRBD1 matching over 9 bases. Looked up from germline, CDR1 is KGHSH and CDR2 is LQKENI. The CDR3 totals 19 residues. V was pared by 5 bases and J by 1 base, with 17 bases of the junction left unmatched. The DNA for the CDR3 is TGTGCCAGCTCAGTGCATCAACGGGCGACAGGGGGGCCCCAAGAGACCCAGTACTTC. Translating gives CASSVHQRATGGPQETQYF.

This chain joins TRBV19 and TRBJ1-6; D gene ambiguous. Germline assignment: CDR1 LNHDA and CDR2 SQIVND (reference sequence). The CDR3 is 13 residues long. Trimming removed 7 bases from V and 1 base from J, with 5 bases in between. The CDR3 nucleotides are TGTGCCAGTACCGGGTCCTATAATTCACCCCTCCACTTT. It encodes CASTGSYNSPLHF. The full variable domain, with the rest looked up from reference TRBV19 and TRBJ1-6, is DGGITQSPKYLFRKEGQNVTLSCEQNLNHDAMYWYRQDPGQGLRLIYYSQIVNDFQKGDIAEGYSVSREKKESFPLTVTSAQKNPTAFYLCASTGSYNSPLHFGNGTRLTVT.

V gene TRBV10-2 combines with J gene TRBJ2-1; 8 nucleotides agree with TRBD2. CDR1 and CDR2 from the germline V gene are WSHSY and SAAADI. Trimming cost V 5 bases and J 8 bases; bases outside gene matches: 5. This CDR3 comprises 13 residues. The CDR3, as DNA: TGCGCCAGCAGTTTTACGCGGGAGGATGAGCAGTTCTTC. As protein: CASSFTREDEQFF.

The chain uses TRBV18 and TRBJ2-7; 8 bases match TRBD1. Trimming removed 4 bases from V and 2 bases from J; junction bases left unmatched: 7. Per germline, CDR1 KGHSH and CDR2 LQKENI. This CDR3 has 15 residues. CDR3 nucleotides: TGTGCCAGCTCACTCGGGACAGGACCTCCCTACGAGCAGTACTTC. Its protein product is CASSLGTGPPYEQYF.